This is a list of T cell receptor beta chains from one sample in a study of Graves' ophthalmopathy and Graves' hyperthyroidism. MiXCR, applied by TCRdb to the multiplex PCR reads, yields one record per CDR3 protein. The table has some 390,000 distinct CDR3 sequences, about 17% seen once. The sequenced sample consisted of peripheral blood. The receptors were gathered from a woman between 18 and 30 years old with Graves' ophthalmopathy. Each CDR3 is given with its conserved first and last residue. A D gene is named only where the DNA matches it firmly. The size of a clone is reported for some rows only, either as once, few or many, or as a class for expanded clones.

clone_size j_call d_call cdr3_length v_call cdr3_nt cdr3_aa
- TRBJ2-7 - 16 TRBV27 TGTGCCAGCAGTTTCAAAACAGGGATTGGAAGGTGGGAGCAGTACTTC CASSFKTGIGRWEQYF
- TRBJ1-2 - 15 TRBV6-1 TGTGCCAGCAGTGAAGGGGGGGGAGCTAACTATGGCTACACCTTC CASSEGGGANYGYTF
few TRBJ1-2 - 13 TRBV6-1 TGTGCCACCATGGGAGCACTTAACTATGGCTACACCTTC CATMGALNYGYTF
many TRBJ2-7 TRBD1 14 TRBV7-2 TGTGCCAGCTTAGGACAGGGCCTTCCCTACGAGCAGTACTTC CASLGQGLPYEQYF
- TRBJ1-6 - 16 TRBV6-1 TGTGCCAGCAGACCCACAGGAGGCTCGGGAGTTTCACCCCTCCACTTT CASRPTGGSGVSPLHF
many TRBJ1-3 - 14 TRBV9 TGTGCCAGCAGCGACGGGGAGACTGGAAACACCATATATTTT CASSDGETGNTIYF
many TRBJ2-7 TRBD2 14 TRBV11-2 TGTGCCAGCAGCTTCAAACTAGCGGGCGGGGAGCAGTACTTC CASSFKLAGGEQYF
many TRBJ2-2 - 14 TRBV12-3/TRBV12-4 TGTGCCAGCACCAGGGGGGGTAGAGCCGGGGAGCTGTTTTTT CASTRGGRAGELFF
many TRBJ1-5 - 13 TRBV19 TGTGCCAGTACTCGGGCAGTCAATCAGCCCCAGCATTTT CASTRAVNQPQHF
many TRBJ2-5 - 14 TRBV7-9 TGTGCCAGCAGTTTCGACCATGGGGTTGAGACCCAGTACTTC CASSFDHGVETQYF